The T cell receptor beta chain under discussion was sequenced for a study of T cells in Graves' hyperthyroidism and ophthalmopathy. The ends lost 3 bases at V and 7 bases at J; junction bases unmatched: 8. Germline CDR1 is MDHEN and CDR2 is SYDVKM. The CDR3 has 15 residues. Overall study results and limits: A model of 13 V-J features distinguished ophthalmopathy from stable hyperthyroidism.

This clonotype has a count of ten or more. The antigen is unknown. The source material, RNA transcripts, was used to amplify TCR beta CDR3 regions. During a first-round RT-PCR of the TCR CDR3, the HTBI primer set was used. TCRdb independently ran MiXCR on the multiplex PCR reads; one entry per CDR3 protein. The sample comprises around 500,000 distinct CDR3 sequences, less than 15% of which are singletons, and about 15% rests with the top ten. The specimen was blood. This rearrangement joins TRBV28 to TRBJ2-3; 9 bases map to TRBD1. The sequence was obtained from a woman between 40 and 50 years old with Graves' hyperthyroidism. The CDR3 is CASSFPDRGWNTQYF. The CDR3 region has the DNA TGTGCCAGCAGTTTTCCGGACAGGGGATGGAATACGCAGTATTTT.